These 4 T cell receptor beta chains came from one sample sequenced in a study of OX40 agonist ivuxolimab in advanced cancers. The method was immunoSEQ multiplex PCR; TCRdb's version includes in-frame clones alone and lacks a portion of them. The sample shows about 140,000 clones, 90% of them seen only once. Sample: CD4+ or CD8+ T cells sorted from blood, taken in a trial of the OX40 agonist ivuxolimab. These receptors were taken from an adult with an advanced solid tumor such as melanoma, head and neck, liver or kidney cancer.

This sequence joins TRBV28 and TRBJ2-7, with D unclear. This CDR3 has 11 residues. V shed 5 bases and J shed 1 base, with 3 bases lying between them. Germline values: CDR1 MDHEN, CDR2 SYDVKM. The CDR3 here is CASSQSYEQYF. CDR3 nucleotides: TGTGCCAGCAGTCAATCCTACGAGCAGTACTTC.

The count of this clone is one. This chain links TRBV5-1 with TRBJ1-4, with 8 nucleotides matching TRBD1. The CDR3 is made up of 15 amino acids. Trimming cost V 4 bases and J 2 bases; bases outside gene matches: 4. CDR1 SGHRS and CDR2 YFSETQ come from the germline V gene. The CDR3 coding sequence is TGCGCCAGCAGCACTACAGGGGGGACTAATGAAAAACTGTTTTTT. Residues: CASSTTGGTNEKLFF.

Only a few counts were recorded for this clone. The chain recombines TRBV7-9 with TRBJ2-7; D is undetermined. Germline values: CDR1 SEHNR, CDR2 FQNEAQ (reference sequence). With 5 bases removed from V and 2 bases from J, the gap between germline ends came to 4 bases. The CDR3 has 11 residues. DNA of the CDR3: TGTGCCAGCAGCCACACCTACGAGCAGTACTTC. This encodes CASSHTYEQYF.

The gene calls are TRBV27 and TRBJ1-1; no definite D call. This CDR3 comprises 15 residues. V was shortened by 0 bases and J by 5 bases, with 13 bases between the two germline ends. Germline values: CDR1 MNHEY, CDR2 SMNVEV (reference sequence). The CDR3 loop is CASSLSPGGRTEAFF. As DNA, the CDR3 is TGTGCCAGCAGTTTATCACCTGGAGGGCGGACTGAAGCTTTCTTT.